A selection of T cell receptor beta chains follows, all from one sample in a study of circulating and synovial CD4+ cells in juvenile arthritis. The method was immunoSEQ multiplex PCR; TCRdb's version includes in-frame clones alone and lacks a portion of them. The data contain about 36,000 clones, 94% of them seen just once; the ten biggest clones take up approximately 0.7%. The sequencing sample was made of CD4+ T cells from blood. The receptors come from a human donor with juvenile idiopathic arthritis. Each CDR3 is given with its conserved first and last residue. The D gene is left open where the match is weak. Size is omitted from some rows. Given values are once, few, many or a class for expanded clones.

j_gene,d_gene,abundance,v_gene,CDR3nt,CDR3aa
TRBJ2-5,TRBD1,-,TRBV5-5,TGTGCCAGCAGCAACCGAGGGACAGGGCTCGAGACCCAGTACTTC,CASSNRGTGLETQYF
TRBJ2-7,-,-,TRBV9,TGTGCCAGCAGCGTAGTGCGCCTAAGCGCGTACGAGCAGTACTTC,CASSVVRLSAYEQYF
TRBJ2-2,TRBD2,-,TRBV4-1,TGCGCCAGCAGCCAAGCAATACTAGCGGGGGGGCGGACCGGGGAGCTGTTTTTT,CASSQAILAGGRTGELFF
TRBJ2-7,TRBD2,-,TRBV4-3,TGCGCCAGCAGCCTCAGCGGGGGGGCTTTCGAGCAGTACTTC,CASSLSGGAFEQYF
TRBJ1-6,-,once,TRBV4-3,TGCGCCAGCAGCCCGAGTGGGGCTCAAGGTTACAATTCCCCCCTCCACTTT,CASSPSGAQGYNSPLHF
TRBJ2-1,-,once,TRBV9,TGTGCCAGCAGCGCCCCGTTGAAAACGAGCTCCTACAATGAGCAGTTCTTC,CASSAPLKTSSYNEQFF
TRBJ1-2,-,-,TRBV1,TGCACCAGCAGCCACCCGGGCACCTTC,CTSSHPGTF
TRBJ2-1,-,-,TRBV7-3,TGTGCCAGCAGCGACGGGACTCTTAATGAGCAGTTCTTC,CASSDGTLNEQFF
TRBJ1-4,TRBD1,-,TRBV7-9,TGTGCCAGCAGCTTAGGGGTGTTACAGGGGGCGCGTGAAAAACTGTTTTTT,CASSLGVLQGAREKLFF
TRBJ2-2,TRBD2,-,TRBV19,TGTGCCAGTAGTCCTCGACTAGCGGGGAAGAACACCGGGGAGCTGTTTTTT,CASSPRLAGKNTGELFF
TRBJ1-1,-,-,TRBV4-1,TGCGCCAGCAGCCAAGCTATTGTTGTTTGGGGCCCTAACACTGAAGCTTTCTTT,CASSQAIVVWGPNTEAFF
TRBJ2-1,TRBD2,-,TRBV5-4,TGTGCCAGCAGCCTCCGACTAGCGGCCATCTACAATGAGCAGTTCTTC,CASSLRLAAIYNEQFF
TRBJ1-2,-,-,TRBV20-1,TGCAATGCCCGGAACTATGGCTACACCTTC,CNARNYGYTF
TRBJ1-4,-,-,TRBV18,TGTGCCAGCTCACCCTACGAGATGGAAAAACTGTTTTTT,CASSPYEMEKLFF
TRBJ1-6,-,once,TRBV5-8,TGTGCCAGCAGCTTTCATTCACTCCACTATAATTCACCCCTCCACTTT,CASSFHSLHYNSPLHF
TRBJ2-5,-,-,TRBV2,TGTGCCATCGGGACTGCCCGGGGGGAGACCCAGTACTTC,CAIGTARGETQYF